The clone carrying this TCR beta chain was recorded many times. Its cognate antigen is unknown. Library preparation (for TCRbeta) was performed with unique molecular identifiers. MiXCR was run by TCRdb on the PCR reads, yielding one entry per CDR3 protein. The data show a few hundred thousand distinct CDR3 sequences, 10% to 15% seen once. This CDR3 region has 16 residues. Germline V gene data show CDR1 as LGHDT and CDR2 as YNNKEL (reference sequence). J was trimmed by 7 bases and V by 1 base; bases with no gene match: 11. This specimen comes from a study of T-cell reconstitution after alpha-beta-depleted transplantation in children. General observations from the study: Reportedly, roughly two months post-transplant, alpha-beta T cells arose from several hundred expanded graft clones. Diversity and T-cell counts at one year after transplant derived mostly from new T cells.

Sequences were derived from PBMCs, mostly from graft donor cells, sampled 360 days after TCRalphabeta/CD19-depleted stem cell transplant. This receptor was obtained from a male patient aged 10 to 17 who had a stem cell transplant for acute myeloid leukemia, so the T cells may come from the graft donor. The rearrangement uses TRBV3-1 and TRBJ2-7, with 9 bases aligning to TRBD1. The CDR3 loop reads CASSQGMVQGAWEQYF. The CDR3 nucleotides read TGTGCCAGCAGCCAAGGGATGGTACAGGGGGCCTGGGAGCAGTACTTC.